These 14 T cell receptor beta chains originate from one sample sequenced in a study of cytomegalovirus exposure and HLA in healthy donors. The study ran its PCR with 60 Vbeta and 13 Jbeta primers. Clones were sequenced by immunoSEQ multiplex PCR, and TCRdb holds only the in-frame ones, with some missing. The repertoire holds roughly 200,000 clones, with less than 85% as singletons. What was sequenced was PBMCs. All receptors come from a boy younger than 18 in good health and CMV-seronegative.

This chain links TRBV5-4 with TRBJ2-5, with 11 nucleotides matching TRBD1. The DNA end is a closer match to TRBJ2-7, so the J assignment may be wrong. Germline CDR1 and CDR2: SGHNT and YYREEE (reference sequence). This CDR3 is 18 amino acids long. The CDR3 is CASTPTGGTGGWSYEQYF. CDR3 nucleotide sequence: TGTGCCAGCACCCCAACCGGCGGGACAGGGGGTTGGTCGTACGAGCAGTACTTC.

This clone came up a few times. The gene calls are TRBV11-3 and TRBJ2-1; no definite D call. V lost 2 bases, J lost 4 bases, and 15 bases lay in between. The CDR3 runs 16 residues. Germline values: CDR1 SGHNT, CDR2 YENEEA. CDR3 sequence reads: CASSLFTTSNYNEQFF. The CDR3, as DNA: TGTGCCAGCAGCTTATTTACCACGAGCAATTACAATGAGCAGTTCTTC.

This sequence joins TRBV25-1 and TRBJ1-1; the D is unclear. The CDR3 length is 12 residues. Trimming removed 3 bases at V and 6 bases at J, with 8 bases between. Germline CDR1 is MGHDK and CDR2 is SYGVNS. The CDR3 DNA reads TGTGCCAGCAGTGATAGTTCTGCTGAAGCTTTCTTT. The encoded protein is CASSDSSAEAFF.

The chain combines TRBV9 with TRBJ2-1; 8 nucleotides line up with TRBD2. Germline V CDR1 and CDR2: SGDLS, YYNGEE. This CDR3 comprises 15 residues. V was clipped by 1 base and J by 4 bases; unmatched bases: 4. The CDR3 sequence: CASSVLAGQYNEQFF. The DNA for the CDR3 is TGTGCCAGCAGCGTATTAGCGGGGCAATACAATGAGCAGTTCTTC.

Here the CDR3 DNA reads TGTGCCAGCAGGACCGACTGGACGGGGGATACGCAGTATTTT. Translation: CASRTDWTGDTQYF. This chain uses TRBV6-5 with TRBJ2-3; tentative D call: TRBD2 (5 bases). Deletions cut 6 bases from V and 6 bases from J, with 16 bases between. The CDR3 contains 14 residues. The germline V gene has CDR1 MNHEY and CDR2 SVGAGI.

Only a few counts were recorded for this clone. The chain links TRBV7-6 to TRBJ2-7, with 12 bases lining up with TRBD2. Per germline, CDR1 SGHVS and CDR2 FNYEAQ. Germline trimming cut 5 bases from V and 1 base from J; bases unmatched to any gene: 3. The CDR3 has 15 amino acids. The CDR3 region is CASSQGLAGSYEQYF. For the CDR3, the DNA is TGTGCCAGCAGCCAGGGACTAGCGGGTTCCTACGAGCAGTACTTC. The full variable domain, completed using reference TRBV7-6 and TRBJ2-7, is GAGVSQSPRYKVTKRGQDVALRCDPISGHVSLYWYRQALGQGPEFLTYFNYEAQQDKSGLPNDRFSAERPEGSISTLTIQRTEQRDSAMYRCASSQGLAGSYEQYFGPGTRLTVT.

The V and J genes are TRBV6-1 and TRBJ2-5; 9 positions agree with TRBD1. The closer fit of TRBJ2-7 to the DNA end suggests the J call may be wrong. Germline V gene sequence: CDR1 MNHNS, CDR2 SASEGT. There are 15 residues in the CDR3. The chain's CDR3 is CASSLTGGASYEQYF. The CDR3 DNA sequence: TGTGCCAGCAGTCTAACAGGGGGCGCATCTTACGAGCAGTACTTC.

The chain uses TRBV5-1 and TRBJ1-2, with 9 bases matching TRBD1. CDR3 size: 14 residues. The ends lost 4 bases at V and 5 bases at J; junction bases unmatched: 6. Germline V gives CDR1 SGHRS, CDR2 YFSETQ. The CDR3 DNA reads as TGCGCCAGCAGCCCGGACAGGGGAGGGTATGGCTACACCTTC. It encodes CASSPDRGGYGYTF.

Only a few counts were recorded for this clone. The rearrangement links TRBV9 to TRBJ1-1, with D unclear. The CDR3 is 15 residues long. CDR1 and CDR2 (germline): SGDLS, YYNGEE. V shed 2 bases and J shed 3 bases, with 14 bases lying between them. This CDR3 reads CASSVLGGLDTEAFF. The CDR3 coding sequence is TGTGCCAGCAGCGTCCTAGGTGGGTTGGACACTGAAGCTTTCTTT.

This chain joins TRBV7-2 and TRBJ2-7, with TRBD2 identical over 12 bases. Germline loops: CDR1 SGHTA, CDR2 FQGNSA. CDR3 size: 17 residues. Trimming cost V 1 base and J 6 bases; bases outside gene matches: 10. As DNA, the CDR3 is TGTGCCAGCAGCTTAGATTGGACTAGCGGGATTTTCAGCGAGCAGTACTTC. Protein product: CASSLDWTSGIFSEQYF. Full variable domain (outside the CDR3, taken from reference TRBV7-2 and TRBJ2-7): GAGVSQSPSNKVTEKGKDVELRCDPISGHTALYWYRQSLGQGLEFLIYFQGNSAPDKSGLPSDRFSAERTGGSVSTLTIQRTQQEDSAVYLCASSLDWTSGIFSEQYFGPGTRLTVT.

The chain combines TRBV9 with TRBJ2-5; the D is unclear. With 3 bases removed from V and 5 bases from J, the gap between germline ends came to 20 bases. The CDR3 is made up of 16 amino acids. Germline V lookup: CDR1 SGDLS, CDR2 YYNGEE. The CDR3 nucleotides are TGTGCCAGCAGCGCTAAAGCTAGGTCCCCTGCGGAGACCCAGTACTTC. Its translation is CASSAKARSPAETQYF.

The chain has TRBV5-1 and TRBJ1-5; no firm D call. Germline V gene lookup returns CDR1 SGHRS and CDR2 YFSETQ. The V gene lost 2 bases and the J gene lost 9 bases, with 12 bases spanning the gap. The CDR3 is 13 amino acids. As DNA, the CDR3 is TGCGCCAGCAGCTTCGAAGCGGAGGGGCCCCAGCATTTT. Translated: CASSFEAEGPQHF.

This chain connects TRBV6-4 to TRBJ1-6; D might be TRBD1 (6 bases). Between the trimmed V and J ends, which lost 4 bases and 7 bases, there was a span of 11 bases. This CDR3 has 14 residues. Germline values: CDR1 MRHNA, CDR2 SNTAGT. The CDR3 DNA reads TGTGCCAGCAGTGCAGGGGAGAAGAATTCACCCCTCCACTTT. Its protein is CASSAGEKNSPLHF.

This sequence joins TRBV5-1 and TRBJ2-7; TRBD2 matches 8 bases. Germline V gene data show CDR1 as SGHRS and CDR2 as YFSETQ. Trimming at V came to 3 bases and at J to 3 bases, leaving 5 bases not matched to a gene. This CDR3 contains 14 residues. The CDR3 spells CASSSRGGDYEQYF. CDR3 in DNA: TGCGCCAGCAGCTCACGGGGGGGAGACTACGAGCAGTACTTC.